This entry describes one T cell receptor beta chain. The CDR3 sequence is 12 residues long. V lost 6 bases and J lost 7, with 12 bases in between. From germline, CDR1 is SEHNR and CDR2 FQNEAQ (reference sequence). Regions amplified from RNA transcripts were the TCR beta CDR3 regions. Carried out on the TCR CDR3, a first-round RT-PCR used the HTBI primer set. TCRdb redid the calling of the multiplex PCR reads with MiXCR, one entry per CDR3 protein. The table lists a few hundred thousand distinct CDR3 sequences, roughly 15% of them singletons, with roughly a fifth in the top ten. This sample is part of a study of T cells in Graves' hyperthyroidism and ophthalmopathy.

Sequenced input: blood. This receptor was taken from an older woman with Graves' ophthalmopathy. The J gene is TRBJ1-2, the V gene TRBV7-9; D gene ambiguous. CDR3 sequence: CASSASDGGYTF. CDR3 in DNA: TGTGCCAGCAGTGCGTCAGACGGTGGCTACACCTTC.